A single sample gave rise to the 6 T cell receptor beta chains below, sequenced in a study of cytomegalovirus exposure and HLA in healthy donors. PCR employed 60 Vbeta and 13 Jbeta primers. Data came from immunoSEQ multiplex PCR; TCRdb stores just in-frame clones and leaves some out. This sample carries around 200,000 clones, about 89% of them seen once, and the ten largest clones take approximately 1%. The specimen was PBMCs. These receptors came from a young woman in good health and CMV-seronegative.

V is TRBV10-1 and J is TRBJ1-3; D not certain. Germline-derived CDR1 and CDR2 are WNHNN and SYGVQD (reference sequence). The V end was cut by 3 bases, the J end by 0 bases, with 6 bases between. The CDR3 length is 14 residues. This CDR3 reads CASSDGSSGNTIYF. Written as DNA, the CDR3 is TGCGCCAGCAGTGATGGGAGCTCTGGAAACACCATATATTTT.

V and J are TRBV7-9 and TRBJ2-1; perhaps TRBD2 as D (6 bases). The germline V gene has CDR1 SEHNR and CDR2 FQNEAQ (reference sequence). V lost 5 bases and J 5 bases, leaving 16 bases between the germline ends. There are 15 residues in the CDR3. CDR3 residues: CASSGGGLTHNEQFF. As DNA, the CDR3 is TGTGCCAGCAGCGGGGGAGGACTAACCCACAATGAGCAGTTCTTC.

This rearrangement joins TRBV27 to TRBJ2-3, with D perhaps matching TRBD2 (7 bases). Germline V gene lookup returns CDR1 MNHEY and CDR2 SMNVEV (reference sequence). V was pared by 5 bases and J by 10 bases, with 19 bases between. The CDR3 has 14 residues. CDR3 amino acids: CASSPRGAGLAQYF. The CDR3 coding sequence is TGTGCCAGCAGTCCCCGGGGGGCCGGGTTAGCGCAGTATTTT.

The chain uses TRBV4-3 and TRBJ2-5; D is possibly TRBD1 (6 bases). With the DNA end fitting TRBJ2-7 better, the J assignment may be wrong. The germline CDR1 and CDR2 sequences are LGHNA and YSLEER. The CDR3 consists of 16 residues. CDR3 amino acids: CASSRLQGLSLNEQYF. The CDR3 nucleotides are TGCGCCAGCAGCCGACTACAGGGCTTGTCCTTGAACGAGCAGTACTTC.

The chain uses TRBV13 and TRBJ2-7; D is unresolved. The CDR3 has 12 residues. The V and J ends lost 0 bases and 7 bases respectively, with 7 bases between them. Germline lookup yields CDR1 PRHDT and CDR2 FYEKMQ (reference sequence). The CDR3 protein is CASSLGLLEQYF. The CDR3 DNA reads TGTGCCAGCAGCTTAGGCCTCCTGGAGCAGTACTTC.

This clone occurred a few times. The chain is built from TRBV20-1 and TRBJ2-5; D is ambiguous. The CDR3 is made up of 11 amino acids. From germline, CDR1 is DFQATT and CDR2 SNEGSKA (reference sequence). The V gene lost 4 bases and the J gene lost 14 bases, with 17 bases spanning the gap. The DNA for the CDR3 is TGCAGTGCTACCCCAGGCCCTGTCCGCTACTTC. Its translation: CSATPGPVRYF.